This is a list of T cell receptor beta chains from one sample in a study of T cells in localized non-small cell lung cancer. Data came from immunoSEQ multiplex PCR; TCRdb stores just in-frame clones and leaves some out. The sample has 45,000 to 60,000 clones, roughly four fifths seen once. Sample: peripheral blood, taken before any cancer treatment. These receptors came from a female donor over 55 with stage II squamous cell lung carcinoma. CDR3s include the opening cysteine and the closing phenylalanine or tryptophan. The order of the fields is J gene, clone size, D gene, V gene, CDR3 DNA, CDR3 protein. D genes are given only for firm matches. Clone size appears in some rows only: once, few, many, or a class for an expanded clone.

>TRBJ2-7|NA|NA|TRBV19
TGTGCCAGTAACGGGGGTAGGGACCTTACCTCCTACGAGCAGTACTTC
CASNGGRDLTSYEQYF
>TRBJ1-5|NA|NA|TRBV27
TGTGCCAGCAGTTTCGGGACTCCAGGGAATCAGCCCCAGCATTTT
CASSFGTPGNQPQHF
>TRBJ2-1|few|TRBD1|TRBV5-4
TGTGCCAGCAGCAAACGGACAGGCCAGGGGTTCTTC
CASSKRTGQGFF
>TRBJ2-5|NA|TRBD2|TRBV10-2
TGCGCCAGCAGAGGGCTAGCGGGGCAAGAGACCCAGTACTTC
CASRGLAGQETQYF
>TRBJ2-5|once|TRBD2|TRBV10-3
TGTGCCATCAGTGAGTCGATCCTAGCGGGGGGGCACGAGACCCAGTACTTC
CAISESILAGGHETQYF
>TRBJ2-7|NA|NA|TRBV5-6
TGTGCCAGCAGCTTGGGTGCCCCTGAAGACGGTTCCTACGAGCAGTACTTC
CASSLGAPEDGSYEQYF
>TRBJ2-1|NA|NA|TRBV29-1
TGCAGCGTTGGCAGGGGCCTATACAATGAGCAGTTCTTC
CSVGRGLYNEQFF
>TRBJ1-1|few|NA|TRBV6-5
TGTGCCAGCAGCCCTATACTGAACACTGAAGCTTTCTTT
CASSPILNTEAFF
>TRBJ2-1|NA|TRBD2|TRBV5-6
TGTGCCAGCAGCTTGGAATGGGCTAGCGGGGCCTTATTCAATGAGCAGTTCTTC
CASSLEWASGALFNEQFF
>TRBJ2-5|once|TRBD1|TRBV2
TGTGCCAGCAGCCAGGACAGGGGATGGGGGGAGACCCAGTACTTC
CASSQDRGWGETQYF
>TRBJ1-3|NA|NA|TRBV6-1
TGTGCCAGCAGTGAAGGCAGGGGCTCTGGAAACACCATATATTTT
CASSEGRGSGNTIYF
>TRBJ1-3|NA|TRBD1|TRBV6-5
TGTGCCAGCAGAAAACAGGGGTCTGGAAACACCATATATTTT
CASRKQGSGNTIYF
>TRBJ2-4|NA|NA|TRBV6-1
TGTGCCAGCAGTGAACACCTGCTGGGCATTCAGTACTTC
CASSEHLLGIQYF
>TRBJ1-3|NA|NA|TRBV12-5
TGTGCTAGTGAAAACAGGAATGGAAACACCATATATTTT
CASENRNGNTIYF
>TRBJ1-1|NA|NA|TRBV19
TGTGCCAGTAGTATAAGGACTGGGAACACTGAAGCTTTCTTT
CASSIRTGNTEAFF
>TRBJ1-4|NA|NA|TRBV19
TGTGCCAGTTCGGAAGTCGAAAAACTGTTTTTT
CASSEVEKLFF
>TRBJ1-1|NA|TRBD1|TRBV19
TGTGCCAGTAGTATAGCCCCGACAGGGGGAAGGACTGAAGCTTTCTTT
CASSIAPTGGRTEAFF
>TRBJ1-2|NA|NA|TRBV30
TGTGCCTGGAGTGTCGGAGGGGATAACTATGGCTACACCTTC
CAWSVGGDNYGYTF
>TRBJ1-3|NA|NA|TRBV19
TGTGCCAGTAGAGACCCTCCTAGACCGGGCTCTGGAAACACCATATATTTT
CASRDPPRPGSGNTIYF
>TRBJ1-2|NA|TRBD1|TRBV6-6
TGTGCCAGCAGTCAACTGAGGGACAGCCGTGGAGGGGGCTACACCTTC
CASSQLRDSRGGGYTF
>TRBJ2-5|NA|NA|TRBV10-1
TGCGCCAGCAGCGCCGGGCAACAAGAGACCCAGTACTTC
CASSAGQQETQYF
>TRBJ1-6|NA|NA|TRBV4-2
TGTGCCAGCAGTTCCGGGGTGGGAAATTCACCCCTCCACTTT
CASSSGVGNSPLHF
>TRBJ2-7|NA|TRBD1|TRBV6-5
TGTGCCAGCAGTTACGGGACAGGGCGCTACGAGCAGTACTTC
CASSYGTGRYEQYF
>TRBJ1-1|NA|TRBD1|TRBV19
TGTGCCAGTAGTTCTGACAGGGGCACTGAAGCTTTCTTT
CASSSDRGTEAFF
>TRBJ2-6|NA|NA|TRBV19
TGTGCCAGTAGTGCCAGGGCGACTGGGGCCAACGTCCTGACTTTC
CASSARATGANVLTF
>TRBJ1-4|once|NA|TRBV7-9
TGTGCCAGCAGCCCTGGCGGGGGGCGAGAAAAACTGTTTTTT
CASSPGGGREKLFF
>TRBJ1-4|NA|TRBD1|TRBV7-2
TGTGCCAGCAGCTCACAGACAGGGGGCTTGGGTGAAAAACTGTTTTTT
CASSSQTGGLGEKLFF
>TRBJ1-2|NA|TRBD1|TRBV5-1
TGCGCCAGCAGCATTTCGGGACAGGATTTTCATGGCTACACCTTC
CASSISGQDFHGYTF
>TRBJ1-4|NA|TRBD1|TRBV5-6
TGTGCCAGCAGCTCTACAGGGGCCACTAATGAAAAACTGTTTTTT
CASSSTGATNEKLFF
>TRBJ2-1|NA|TRBD2|TRBV18
TGTGCCAGCCTCCGGGGGGGGGAGTACAATGAGCAGTTCTTC
CASLRGGEYNEQFF
>TRBJ1-2|NA|TRBD1|TRBV4-2
TGTGCCAGCAGCCTAGACAGGGGGCAGAGCTATGGCTACACCTTC
CASSLDRGQSYGYTF
>TRBJ1-1|once|NA|TRBV6-6
TGTGCCAGCGGCGATGGCAGGGGCCAAGCTTTCTTT
CASGDGRGQAFF
>TRBJ2-5|NA|NA|TRBV7-2
TGTGCCAGCAGCGTCGCCGGGACCCAGTACCAAGAGACCCAGTACTTC
CASSVAGTQYQETQYF
>TRBJ2-3|NA|NA|TRBV28
TGTGCCAGCAGCTACAAGGATGTGGCAGATACGCAGTATTTT
CASSYKDVADTQYF
>TRBJ1-1|NA|NA|TRBV9
TGTGCCAGCGGTATGGAGCCCCAGGCGACTGAAGCTTTCTTT
CASGMEPQATEAFF
>TRBJ1-2|NA|NA|TRBV6-5
TGTGCCAGCAGTCCATGGGACCGGGGTAACTACGGCTACACCTTC
CASSPWDRGNYGYTF
>TRBJ2-5|NA|TRBD2|TRBV5-4
TGTGCCAGCAGCTGGCGGGGACTAGCGGGGGGCCCAGGAGAGACCCAGTACTTC
CASSWRGLAGGPGETQYF
>TRBJ2-7|NA|TRBD1|TRBV6-6
TGTGCCAGCAAACAACGGACAGGGGGAGACCACGAGCAGTACTTC
CASKQRTGGDHEQYF
>TRBJ2-5|once|NA|TRBV5-4
TGTGCCAGCAGCTTGGCTCTTCAAGAGACCCAGTACTTC
CASSLALQETQYF
>TRBJ2-7|NA|TRBD1|TRBV5-1
TGCGCCAGCAGCGTTGGTGGGACAGGGAAGTCCGAGCAGTACTTC
CASSVGGTGKSEQYF
>TRBJ1-5|NA|NA|TRBV29-1
TGCAGCGTTGGGGTGTCAGGGGAAAGGCCCCAGCATTTT
CSVGVSGERPQHF
>TRBJ1-2|NA|NA|TRBV4-2
TGTGCCAGCAGCCAGGGGGCGGCGGAATATGGCTACACCTTC
CASSQGAAEYGYTF
>TRBJ2-7|once|NA|TRBV2
TGTGCCAGCCGATTTTTACCGCAGACCGAGCAGTACTTC
CASRFLPQTEQYF
>TRBJ1-1|few|TRBD1|TRBV6-1
TGTGCCAGCAGTGAAAGGACAGGGGCTATCGGCGCTGAAGCTTTCTTT
CASSERTGAIGAEAFF
>TRBJ2-2|once|NA|TRBV6-5
TGTGCCAGCAGTTCAGGACAGATCAACACCGGGGAGCTGTTTTTT
CASSSGQINTGELFF
>TRBJ1-2|NA|NA|TRBV5-4
TGTGCCAGCAGCTTGGTTTCTTCCACAGGGACGAGCTACACCTTC
CASSLVSSTGTSYTF
>TRBJ2-7|NA|NA|TRBV9
TGTGCCAGCAGCGTAGGGGTAGGGAACTACGAGCAGTACTTC
CASSVGVGNYEQYF
>TRBJ2-7|NA|NA|TRBV10-2
TGCGCCAGCAGTGAGGGGGCGCCGGTCTACGAGCAGTACTTC
CASSEGAPVYEQYF
>TRBJ2-1|NA|NA|TRBV5-1
TGCGCCAGCAGCTTGGGCGGTGGGAGCACGAATGAGCAGTTCTTC
CASSLGGGSTNEQFF
>TRBJ1-1|NA|NA|TRBV6-5
TGTGCCAGCAGCCGACCACTAAATATGAACACTGAAGCTTTCTTT
CASSRPLNMNTEAFF
>TRBJ2-7|few|TRBD1|TRBV7-9
TGTGCCAGCAGCCCGGGACAGGGGCGGGGGATTAGCGAGCAGTACTTC
CASSPGQGRGISEQYF
>TRBJ1-1|NA|NA|TRBV5-1
TGCGCCAGCAGCTTAGTCAGCTACACTGAAGCTTTCTTT
CASSLVSYTEAFF